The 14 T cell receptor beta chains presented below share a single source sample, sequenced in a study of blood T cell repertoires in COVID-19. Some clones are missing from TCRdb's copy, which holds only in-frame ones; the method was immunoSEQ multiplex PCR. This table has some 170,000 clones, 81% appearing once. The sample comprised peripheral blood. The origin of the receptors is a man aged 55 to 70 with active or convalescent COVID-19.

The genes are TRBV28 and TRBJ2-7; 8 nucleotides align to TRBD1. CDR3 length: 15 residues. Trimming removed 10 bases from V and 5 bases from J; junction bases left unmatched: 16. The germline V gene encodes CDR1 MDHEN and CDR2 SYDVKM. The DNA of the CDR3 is TGTGCCACTCAAACCCCAGGGGGCGTTTACCACGAGCAGTACTTC. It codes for CATQTPGGVYHEQYF. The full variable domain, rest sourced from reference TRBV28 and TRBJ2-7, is DVKVTQSSRYLVKRTGEKVFLECVQDMDHENMFWYRQDPGLGLRLIYFSYDVKMKEKGDIPEGYSVSREKKERFSLILESASTNQTSMYLCATQTPGGVYHEQYFGPGTRLTVT.

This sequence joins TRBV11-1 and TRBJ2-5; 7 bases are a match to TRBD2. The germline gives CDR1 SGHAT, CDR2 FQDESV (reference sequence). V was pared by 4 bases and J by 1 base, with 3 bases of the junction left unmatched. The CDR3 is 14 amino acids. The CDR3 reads CASSYGTTQETQYF. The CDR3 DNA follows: TGTGCCAGCAGCTACGGGACTACCCAAGAGACCCAGTACTTC.

The CDR3 spells CASSQDHQAPTYNEQFF. The CDR3 bases are TGTGCCAGCAGCCAAGATCACCAGGCACCTACCTACAATGAGCAGTTCTTC. This chain joins TRBV3-1 (or the pseudogene TRBV3-2) and TRBJ2-1; no clear D gene. Germline loops: CDR1 LGHDT, CDR2 YNNKEL (reference sequence). Deletions cut 0 bases from V and 2 bases from J, with 14 bases between. The CDR3 length is 17 residues.

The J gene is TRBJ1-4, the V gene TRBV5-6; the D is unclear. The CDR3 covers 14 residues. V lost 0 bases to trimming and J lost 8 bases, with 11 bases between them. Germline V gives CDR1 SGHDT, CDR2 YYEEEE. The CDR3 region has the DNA TGTGCCAGCAGCTTGGAACAGACCGGCGAAAAACTGTTTTTT. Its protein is CASSLEQTGEKLFF.

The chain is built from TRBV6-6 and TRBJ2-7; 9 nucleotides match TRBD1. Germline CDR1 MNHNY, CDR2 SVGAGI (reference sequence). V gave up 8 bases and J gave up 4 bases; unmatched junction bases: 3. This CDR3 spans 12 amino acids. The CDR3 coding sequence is TGTGCCAGCCGGGACAGGGTTTACGAGCAGTACTTC. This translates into CASRDRVYEQYF.

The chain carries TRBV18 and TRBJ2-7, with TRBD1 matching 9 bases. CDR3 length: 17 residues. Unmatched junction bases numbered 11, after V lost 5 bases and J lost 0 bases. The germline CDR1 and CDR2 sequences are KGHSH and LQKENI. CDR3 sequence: CASSAILTGGDSYEQYF. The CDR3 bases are TGTGCCAGCTCAGCGATCCTGACAGGGGGTGACTCCTACGAGCAGTACTTC.

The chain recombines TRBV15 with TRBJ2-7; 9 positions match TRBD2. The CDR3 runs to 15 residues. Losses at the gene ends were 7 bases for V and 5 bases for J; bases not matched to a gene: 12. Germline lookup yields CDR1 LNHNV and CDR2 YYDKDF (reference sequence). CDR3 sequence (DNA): TGTGCCACCACCAGTTGGGCAAGCGGGAGGCACGAGCAGTACTTC. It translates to CATTSWASGRHEQYF.

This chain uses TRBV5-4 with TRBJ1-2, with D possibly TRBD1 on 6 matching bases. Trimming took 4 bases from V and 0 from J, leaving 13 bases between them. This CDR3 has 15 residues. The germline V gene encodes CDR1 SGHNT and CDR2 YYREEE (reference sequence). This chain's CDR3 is CASSGRTATNYGYTF. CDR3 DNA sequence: TGTGCCAGCAGCGGCCGGACAGCCACTAACTATGGCTACACCTTC.

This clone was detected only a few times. This chain's CDR3 is CASSSTGRNTEAFF. CDR3 in DNA: TGTGCCAGCAGCTCGACAGGGAGAAACACTGAAGCTTTCTTT. The chain uses TRBV4-2 and TRBJ1-1, with 7 bases aligning to TRBD1. The CDR3 loop spans 14 amino acids. Germline V gives CDR1 LGHNA, CDR2 YNFKEQ. V lost 5 bases, J lost 2 bases, and 5 bases stayed unmatched.

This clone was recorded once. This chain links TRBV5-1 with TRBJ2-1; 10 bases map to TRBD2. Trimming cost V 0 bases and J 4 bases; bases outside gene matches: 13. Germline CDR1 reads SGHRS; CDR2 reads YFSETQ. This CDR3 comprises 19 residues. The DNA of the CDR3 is TGCGCCAGCAGCTTGGAGTTAGCGGGAGGCCTCGGGGGGTACAATGAGCAGTTCTTC. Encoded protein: CASSLELAGGLGGYNEQFF.

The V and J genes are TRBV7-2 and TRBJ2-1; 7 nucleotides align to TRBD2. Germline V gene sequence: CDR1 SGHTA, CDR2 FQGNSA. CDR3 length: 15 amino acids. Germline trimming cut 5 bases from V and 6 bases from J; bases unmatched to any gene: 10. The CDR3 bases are TGTGCCAGCAGCGGCGGCGGGGGAAGTTCCAATGAGCAGTTCTTC. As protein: CASSGGGGSSNEQFF.

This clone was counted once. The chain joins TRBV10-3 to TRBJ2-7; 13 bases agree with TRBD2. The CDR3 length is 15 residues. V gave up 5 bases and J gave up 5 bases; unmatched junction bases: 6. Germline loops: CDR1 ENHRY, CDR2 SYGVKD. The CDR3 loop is CAISRGLAGENEQYF. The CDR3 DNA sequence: TGTGCCATCAGTCGCGGACTAGCGGGAGAAAACGAGCAGTACTTC.

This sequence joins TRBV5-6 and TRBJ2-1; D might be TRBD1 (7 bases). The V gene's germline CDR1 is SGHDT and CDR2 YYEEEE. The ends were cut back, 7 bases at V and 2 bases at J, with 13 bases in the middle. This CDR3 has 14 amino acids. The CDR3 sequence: CASERRGAYNEQFF. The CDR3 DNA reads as TGTGCCAGCGAGCGCAGGGGGGCCTACAATGAGCAGTTCTTC.

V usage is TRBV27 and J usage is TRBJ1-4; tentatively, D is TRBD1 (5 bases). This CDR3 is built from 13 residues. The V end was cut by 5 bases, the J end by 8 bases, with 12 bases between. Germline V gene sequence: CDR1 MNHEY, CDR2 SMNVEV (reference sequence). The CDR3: CASSARTFEKLFF. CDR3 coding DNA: TGTGCCAGCAGTGCGAGGACATTCGAAAAACTGTTTTTT.